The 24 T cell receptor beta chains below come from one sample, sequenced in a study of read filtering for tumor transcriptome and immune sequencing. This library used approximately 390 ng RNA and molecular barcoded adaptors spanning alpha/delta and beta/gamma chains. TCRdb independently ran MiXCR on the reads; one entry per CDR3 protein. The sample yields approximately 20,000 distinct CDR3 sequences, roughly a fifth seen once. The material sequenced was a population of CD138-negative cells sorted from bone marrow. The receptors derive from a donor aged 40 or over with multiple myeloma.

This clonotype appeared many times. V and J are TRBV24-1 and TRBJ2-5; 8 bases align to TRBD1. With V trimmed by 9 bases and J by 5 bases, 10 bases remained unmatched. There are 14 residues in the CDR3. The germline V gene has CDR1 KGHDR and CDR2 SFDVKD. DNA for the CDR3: TGTGCCACCCTGCCGGACAGGGTATGGGAGACCCAGTACTTC. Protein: CATLPDRVWETQYF.

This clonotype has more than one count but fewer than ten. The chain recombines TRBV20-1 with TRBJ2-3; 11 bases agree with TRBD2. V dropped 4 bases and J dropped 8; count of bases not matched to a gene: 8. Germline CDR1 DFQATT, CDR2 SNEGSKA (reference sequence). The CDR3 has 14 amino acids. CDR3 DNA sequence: TGCAGTGCTACACTAGCGGGAGAGGGAGGTACGCAGTATTTT. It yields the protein CSATLAGEGGTQYF.

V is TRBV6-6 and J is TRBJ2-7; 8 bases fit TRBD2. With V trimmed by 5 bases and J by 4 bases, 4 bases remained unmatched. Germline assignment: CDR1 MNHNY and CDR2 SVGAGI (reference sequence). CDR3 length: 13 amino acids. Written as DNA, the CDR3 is TGTGCCAGCAGTACCCGGGAGGGATACGAGCAGTACTTC. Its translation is CASSTREGYEQYF.

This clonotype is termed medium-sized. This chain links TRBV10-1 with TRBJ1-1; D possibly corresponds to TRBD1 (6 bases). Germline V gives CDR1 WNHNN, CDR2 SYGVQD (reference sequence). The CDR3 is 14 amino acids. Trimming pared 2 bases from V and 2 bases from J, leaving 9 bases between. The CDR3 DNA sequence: TGCGCCAGCAGTGAGGGACAGCGAAACACTGAAGCTTTCTTT. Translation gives CASSEGQRNTEAFF.

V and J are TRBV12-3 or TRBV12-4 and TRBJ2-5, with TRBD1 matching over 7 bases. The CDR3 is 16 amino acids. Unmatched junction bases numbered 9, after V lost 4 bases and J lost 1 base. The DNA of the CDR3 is TGTGCCAGCAGTTCTAAGGGACAGACAAGCCAAGAGACCCAGTACTTC. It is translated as CASSSKGQTSQETQYF.

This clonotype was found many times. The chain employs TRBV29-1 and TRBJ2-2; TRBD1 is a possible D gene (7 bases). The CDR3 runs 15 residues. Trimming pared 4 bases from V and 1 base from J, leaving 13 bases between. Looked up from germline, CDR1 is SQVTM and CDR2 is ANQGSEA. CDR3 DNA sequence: TGCAGCGTTGGGAGGGACAGCGTGAACACCGGGGAGCTGTTTTTT. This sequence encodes CSVGRDSVNTGELFF.

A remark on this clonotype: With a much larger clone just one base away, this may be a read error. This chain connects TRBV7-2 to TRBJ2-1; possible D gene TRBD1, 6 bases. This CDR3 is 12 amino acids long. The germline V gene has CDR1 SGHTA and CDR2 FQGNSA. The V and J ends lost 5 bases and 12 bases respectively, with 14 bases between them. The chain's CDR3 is CASSIRQVRQFF. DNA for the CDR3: TGTGCCAGCAGCATCAGACAGGTTCGGCAGTTCTTC. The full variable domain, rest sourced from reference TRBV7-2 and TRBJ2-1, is GAGVSQSPSNKVTEKGKDVELRCDPISGHTALYWYRQSLGQGLEFLIYFQGNSAPDKSGLPSDRFSAERTGGSVSTLTIQRTQQEDSAVYLCASSIRQVRQFFGPGTRLTVL.

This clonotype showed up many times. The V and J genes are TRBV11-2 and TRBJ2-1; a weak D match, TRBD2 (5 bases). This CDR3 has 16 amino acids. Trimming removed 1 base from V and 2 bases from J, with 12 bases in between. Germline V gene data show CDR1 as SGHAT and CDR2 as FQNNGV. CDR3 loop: CASSLGERNPYNEQFF. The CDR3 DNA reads TGTGCCAGCAGCTTAGGTGAGCGGAACCCCTACAATGAGCAGTTCTTC.

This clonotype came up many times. CDR3 coding DNA: TGCAGTGCTAGAATTCTCGGGCGGGAGGGCCTTGTCTATGAGCAGTTCTTC. As protein: CSARILGREGLVYEQFF. This sequence joins TRBV20-1 and TRBJ2-1; 9 bases align to TRBD2. Trimming removed 2 bases from V and 8 bases from J; junction bases left unmatched: 16. This CDR3 spans 17 amino acids. Germline assignment: CDR1 DFQATT and CDR2 SNEGSKA (reference sequence).

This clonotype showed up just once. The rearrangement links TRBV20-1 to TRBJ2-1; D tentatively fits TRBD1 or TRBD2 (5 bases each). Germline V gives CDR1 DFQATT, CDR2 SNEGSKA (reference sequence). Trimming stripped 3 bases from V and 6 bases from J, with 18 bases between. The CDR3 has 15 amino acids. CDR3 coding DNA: TGCAGTGCTAGCGGGGTCGGGCAGGGACGCAATGAGCAGTTCTTC. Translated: CSASGVGQGRNEQFF.

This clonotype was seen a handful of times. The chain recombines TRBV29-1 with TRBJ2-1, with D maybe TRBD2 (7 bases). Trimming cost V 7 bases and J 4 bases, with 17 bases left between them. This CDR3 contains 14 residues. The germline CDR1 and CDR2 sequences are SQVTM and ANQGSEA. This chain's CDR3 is CSARPGGFYNEQFF. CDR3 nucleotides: TGCAGCGCGAGGCCGGGGGGCTTTTACAATGAGCAGTTCTTC.

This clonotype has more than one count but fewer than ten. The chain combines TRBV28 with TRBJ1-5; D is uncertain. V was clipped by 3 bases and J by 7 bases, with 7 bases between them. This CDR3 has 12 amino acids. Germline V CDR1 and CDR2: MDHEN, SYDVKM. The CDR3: CASSLAAQPQHF. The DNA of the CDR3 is TGTGCCAGCAGTTTGGCTGCCCAGCCCCAGCATTTT.

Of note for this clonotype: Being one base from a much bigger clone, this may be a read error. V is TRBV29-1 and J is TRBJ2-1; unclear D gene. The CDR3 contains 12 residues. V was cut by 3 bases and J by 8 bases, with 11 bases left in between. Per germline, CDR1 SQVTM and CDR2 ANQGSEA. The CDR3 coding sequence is TGCAGCGTTGATCTGGGGATATATGAGCAGTTCTTC. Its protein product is CSVDLGIYEQFF.

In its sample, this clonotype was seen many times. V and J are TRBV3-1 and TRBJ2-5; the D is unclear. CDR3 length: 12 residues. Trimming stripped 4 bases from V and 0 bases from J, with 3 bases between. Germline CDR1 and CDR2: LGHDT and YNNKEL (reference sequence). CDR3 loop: CASSPNQETQYF. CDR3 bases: TGTGCCAGCAGCCCGAACCAAGAGACCCAGTACTTC.

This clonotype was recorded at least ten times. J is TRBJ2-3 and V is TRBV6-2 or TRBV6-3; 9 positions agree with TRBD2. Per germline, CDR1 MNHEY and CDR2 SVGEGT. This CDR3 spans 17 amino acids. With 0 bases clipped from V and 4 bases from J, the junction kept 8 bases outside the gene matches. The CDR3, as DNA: TGTGCCAGCAGTTACTCGATTTGGGCGGGAGGGTCAGATACGCAGTATTTT. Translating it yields CASSYSIWAGGSDTQYF.

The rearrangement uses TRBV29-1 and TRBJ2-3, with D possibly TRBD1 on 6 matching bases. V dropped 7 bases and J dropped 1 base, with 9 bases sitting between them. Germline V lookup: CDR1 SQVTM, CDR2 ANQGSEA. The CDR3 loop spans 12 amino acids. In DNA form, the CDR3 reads TGCAGCGGGACAGTCTGCACAGATACGCAGTATTTT. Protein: CSGTVCTDTQYF.

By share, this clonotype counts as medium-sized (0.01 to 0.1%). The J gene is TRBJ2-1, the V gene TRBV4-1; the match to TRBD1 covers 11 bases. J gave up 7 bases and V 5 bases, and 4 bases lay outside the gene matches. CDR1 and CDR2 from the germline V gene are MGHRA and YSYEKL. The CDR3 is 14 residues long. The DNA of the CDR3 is TGCGCCAGCAGCGGACAGGGGGCGGCGAATGAGCAGTTCTTC. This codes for CASSGQGAANEQFF.

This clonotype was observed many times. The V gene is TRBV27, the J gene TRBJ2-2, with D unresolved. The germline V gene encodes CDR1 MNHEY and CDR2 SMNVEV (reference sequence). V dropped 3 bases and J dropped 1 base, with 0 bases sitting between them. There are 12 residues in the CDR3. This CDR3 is CASSLNTGELFF. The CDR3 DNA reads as TGTGCCAGCAGTTTGAACACCGGGGAGCTGTTTTTT.

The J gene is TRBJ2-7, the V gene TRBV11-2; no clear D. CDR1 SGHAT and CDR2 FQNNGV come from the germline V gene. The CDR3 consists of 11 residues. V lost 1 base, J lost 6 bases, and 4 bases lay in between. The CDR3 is CASSLASEQYF. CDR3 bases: TGTGCCAGCAGCTTAGCTAGCGAGCAGTACTTC.

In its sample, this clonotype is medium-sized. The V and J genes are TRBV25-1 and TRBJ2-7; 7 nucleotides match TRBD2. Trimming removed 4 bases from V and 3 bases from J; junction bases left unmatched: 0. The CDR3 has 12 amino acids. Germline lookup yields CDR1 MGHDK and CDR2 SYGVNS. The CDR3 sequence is CASSGTSYEQYF. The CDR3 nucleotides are TGTGCCAGCAGTGGGACTAGCTACGAGCAGTACTTC.

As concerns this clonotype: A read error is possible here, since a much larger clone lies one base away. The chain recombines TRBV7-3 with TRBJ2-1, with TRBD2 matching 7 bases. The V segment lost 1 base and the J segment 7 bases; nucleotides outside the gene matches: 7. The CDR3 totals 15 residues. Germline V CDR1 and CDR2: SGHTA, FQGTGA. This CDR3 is CASSLSRPGGNEQFF. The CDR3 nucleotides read TGTGCCAGCAGCTTAAGTCGTCCGGGAGGTAATGAGCAGTTCTTC.

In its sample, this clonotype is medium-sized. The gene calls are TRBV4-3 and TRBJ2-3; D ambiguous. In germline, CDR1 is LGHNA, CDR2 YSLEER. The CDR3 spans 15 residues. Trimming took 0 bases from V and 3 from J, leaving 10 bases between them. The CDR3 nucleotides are TGCGCCAGCAGCCAAGATTTGCGGCATACAGATACGCAGTATTTT. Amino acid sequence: CASSQDLRHTDTQYF.

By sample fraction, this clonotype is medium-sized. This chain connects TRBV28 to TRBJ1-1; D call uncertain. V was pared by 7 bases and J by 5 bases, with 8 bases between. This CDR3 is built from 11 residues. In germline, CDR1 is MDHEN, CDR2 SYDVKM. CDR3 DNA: TGTGCCAGCATTAGTAGAACTGAAGCTTTCTTT. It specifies CASISRTEAFF.

The CDR3 spells CASSPGQGLGAFF. CDR3 nucleotide sequence: TGTGCCAGCAGCCCTGGACAGGGTCTCGGAGCTTTCTTT. The chain links TRBV7-3 to TRBJ1-1; 8 bases match TRBD1. The J segment lost 10 bases and the V segment lost 5 bases, leaving 9 bases of the junction unmatched. This CDR3 comprises 13 residues. The germline V gene encodes CDR1 SGHTA and CDR2 FQGTGA.